The clone carrying this T cell receptor beta chain was found a few times. Its cognate antigen is unknown. This specimen comes from a study of T-cell memory formation after mild COVID-19. Study-wide context: For the most part, TCR clusters were specific to one donor. Notes on the study in general: Mostly located in CM and EM were contracting CD4+ clones, with contracting CD8+ clones located in EMRA.

Amplification by 5'RACE using constant-segment primers produced TCR alpha and TCR beta cDNA libraries that carried sample barcodes and UMIs. TCRdb itself ran the 5' RACE reads through MiXCR, one entry per CDR3 protein. The table includes about 400,000 distinct CDR3 sequences, about 16% detected once. Germline CDR1 reads SGHRS; CDR2 reads YFSETQ. This CDR3 comprises 17 residues. Unmatched junction bases numbered 11, after V lost 4 bases and J lost 2 bases. The material sequenced was PBMCs or a T cell subset sorted from them (not recorded which). The chain combines TRBV5-1 with TRBJ2-5; 10 bases map to TRBD2. The origin of this receptor is a man younger than 30 who had mild COVID-19 (a few samples of this study predate the infection). Cell type and time point are not known. The CDR3 is CASSLYPKRGGQETQYF. The CDR3 nucleotides are TGCGCCAGCAGCCTCTATCCCAAGCGGGGGGGGCAAGAGACCCAGTACTTC.